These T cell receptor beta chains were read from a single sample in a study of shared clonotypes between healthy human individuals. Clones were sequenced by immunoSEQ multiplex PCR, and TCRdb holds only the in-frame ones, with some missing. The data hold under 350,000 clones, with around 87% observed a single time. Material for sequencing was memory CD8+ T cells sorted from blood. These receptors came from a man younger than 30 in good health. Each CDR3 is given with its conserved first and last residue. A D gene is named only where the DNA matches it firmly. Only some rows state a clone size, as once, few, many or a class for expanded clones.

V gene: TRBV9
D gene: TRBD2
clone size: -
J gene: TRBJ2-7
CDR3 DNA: TGTGCCAGCAGCGTTAGCGGGAGGGCCTCCGAGCAGTACTTC
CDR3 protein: CASSVSGRASEQYF

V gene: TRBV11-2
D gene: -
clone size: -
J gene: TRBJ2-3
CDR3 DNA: TGTGCCAGCAGCCAACGAGGGGTGGCTCACACAGATACGCAGTATTTT
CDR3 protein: CASSQRGVAHTDTQYF

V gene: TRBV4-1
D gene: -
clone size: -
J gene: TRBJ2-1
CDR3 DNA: TGCGCCAGCAGCCCGCGAGAATTGGGACTCCTCCTCTATGAGCAGTTCTTC
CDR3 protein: CASSPRELGLLLYEQFF

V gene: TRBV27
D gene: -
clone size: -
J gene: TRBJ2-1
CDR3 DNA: TGTGCCAGCAGTGTAGCGTCGAGCTCCTACAATGAGCAGTTCTTC
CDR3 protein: CASSVASSSYNEQFF

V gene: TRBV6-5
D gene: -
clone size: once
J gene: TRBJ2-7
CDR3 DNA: TGTGCCAGCAGTTACATGGACGGAGAGTACGAGCAGTACTTC
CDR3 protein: CASSYMDGEYEQYF

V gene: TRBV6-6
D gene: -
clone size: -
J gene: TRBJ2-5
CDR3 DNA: TGTGCCAGCAGCCACAGGATCACTCAAGAGACCCAGTACTTC
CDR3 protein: CASSHRITQETQYF

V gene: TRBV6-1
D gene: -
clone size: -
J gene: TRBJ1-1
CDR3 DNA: TGTGCCAGCAGTGAAGTTCGCGGGGGGGAAGCTTTCTTT
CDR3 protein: CASSEVRGGEAFF

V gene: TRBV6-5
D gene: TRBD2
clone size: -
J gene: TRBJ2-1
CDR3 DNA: TGTGCCAGCAGTTCCGGGGGGGCCACAAATGAGCAGTTCTTC
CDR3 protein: CASSSGGATNEQFF

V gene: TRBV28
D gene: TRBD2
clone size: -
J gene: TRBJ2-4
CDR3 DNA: TGTGCCAGCAGTTTTGGCCTAGCGGGGGGGCGGATCATTCAGTACTTC
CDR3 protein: CASSFGLAGGRIIQYF

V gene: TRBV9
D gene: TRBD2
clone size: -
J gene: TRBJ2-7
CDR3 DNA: TGTGCCAGCAGTGTGGGGAGCGGGAGCTCCTACGAGCAGTACTTC
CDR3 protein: CASSVGSGSSYEQYF

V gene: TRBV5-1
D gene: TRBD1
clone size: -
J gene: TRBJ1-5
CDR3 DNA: TGCGCCAGCAGCGCCAGACAGGGTGACCCCTACAAGGATCAGCCCCAGCATTTT
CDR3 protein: CASSARQGDPYKDQPQHF

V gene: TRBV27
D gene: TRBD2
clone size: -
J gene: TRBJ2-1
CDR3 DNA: TGTGCCAGCAGTTCGTATAGCGGGGCCTACAATGAGCAGTTCTTC
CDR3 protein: CASSSYSGAYNEQFF

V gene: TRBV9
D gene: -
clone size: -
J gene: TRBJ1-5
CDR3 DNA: TGTGCCAGCAGCGTAGAAGCGGGTAGTCAGCCCCAGCATTTT
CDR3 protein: CASSVEAGSQPQHF

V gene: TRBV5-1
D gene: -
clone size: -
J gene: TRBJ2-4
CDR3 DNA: TGCGCCAGCAGCTTGGGGCATCGGGCTGCCAAAAACATTCAGTACTTC
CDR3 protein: CASSLGHRAAKNIQYF